The entry below describes one TCR beta chain. This sample was taken from a study of T cell changes during pregnancy in multiple sclerosis. The table came from immunoSEQ multiplex PCR; TCRdb's copy has only in-frame clones and leaves some out. Of over 65,000 clones detected, 85% to 95% appear once; the ten largest clones hold about 1.8%. This CDR3 is 16 amino acids long. The V and J ends lost 3 bases and 2 bases respectively, with 17 bases between them. Per germline, CDR1 SGHAT and CDR2 FQNNGV. This receptor was taken from a female donor in good health, enrolled as a control in a pregnancy study. Sequences were derived from peripheral blood, sampled in the first trimester of pregnancy. The V and J genes are TRBV11-2 and TRBJ2-7, with a tentative D call TRBD2 (6 bases). For the CDR3, the DNA is TGTGCCAGCAGCTTCCCCAGACGCGGGGTACCCTACGAGCAGTACTTC. Translated, it gives CASSFPRRGVPYEQYF.